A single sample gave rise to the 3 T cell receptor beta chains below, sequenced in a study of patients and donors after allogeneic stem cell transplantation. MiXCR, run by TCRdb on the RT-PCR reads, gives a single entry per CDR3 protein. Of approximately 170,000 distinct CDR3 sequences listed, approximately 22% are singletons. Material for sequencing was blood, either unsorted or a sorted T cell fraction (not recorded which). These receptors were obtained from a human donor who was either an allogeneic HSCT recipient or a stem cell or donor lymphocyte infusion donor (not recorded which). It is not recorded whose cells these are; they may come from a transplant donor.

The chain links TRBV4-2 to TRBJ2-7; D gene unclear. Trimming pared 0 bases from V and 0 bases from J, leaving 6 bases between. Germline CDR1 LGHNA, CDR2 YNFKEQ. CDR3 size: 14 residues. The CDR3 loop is CASSQESLSYEQYF. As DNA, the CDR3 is TGTGCCAGCAGCCAAGAATCCCTCTCCTACGAGCAGTACTTC.

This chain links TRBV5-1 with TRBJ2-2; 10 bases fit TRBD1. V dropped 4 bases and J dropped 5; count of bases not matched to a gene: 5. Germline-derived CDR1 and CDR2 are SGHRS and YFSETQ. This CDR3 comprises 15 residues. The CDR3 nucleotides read TGCGCCAGCAGCCTGAGACAGGGGGCGACCGGGGAGCTGTTTTTT. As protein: CASSLRQGATGELFF.

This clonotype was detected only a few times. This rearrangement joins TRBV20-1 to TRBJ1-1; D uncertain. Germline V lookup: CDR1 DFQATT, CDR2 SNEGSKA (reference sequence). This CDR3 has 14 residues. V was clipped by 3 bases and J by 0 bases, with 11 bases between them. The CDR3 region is CSASYGSMNTEAFF. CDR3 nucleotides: TGCAGTGCTAGTTATGGTTCTATGAACACTGAAGCTTTCTTT.